This T cell receptor (beta chain) was recovered during a study of shared clonotypes between healthy human individuals. CDR3 length: 18 amino acids. V trimming: 3 bases; J trimming: 0 bases; junction bases outside the gene matches: 9. The germline CDR1 and CDR2 sequences are MDHEN and SYDVKM. Naive-designated CD8 cells lacked CD45RO, were positively enriched for CCR7, and omitted terminally differentiated effector memory CD45RA+ cells. Repertoires were generated with immunoSEQ multiplex PCR, while TCRdb's copy carries only in-frame clones and drops some. The table lists hundreds of thousands of clones, more than 85% of them singletons, with 24% in the top ten.

The sequenced sample was naive CD8+ T cells sorted from blood. The V gene is TRBV28, the J gene TRBJ2-3; 10 bases agree with TRBD2. The receptor was derived from a man aged 30 to 45 in good health. The CDR3 DNA follows: TGTGCCAGCAGTTTCCTTCCTAGCGGGGGTTCTAGCACAGATACGCAGTATTTT. The encoded protein is CASSFLPSGGSSTDTQYF.